This entry is about one TCR beta chain. Given a much more abundant clone one base away, this may be a read error. The data derive from a study of T-cell reconstitution after alpha-beta-depleted transplantation in children. From germline, CDR1 is SGHRS and CDR2 YFSETQ. The CDR3 sequence is 14 residues long. During its preparation, the TCRbeta library received unique molecular identifiers. Each CDR3 protein is one row after TCRdb ran MiXCR on the PCR reads. The data show about 510,000 distinct CDR3 sequences, over 9.5% seen once. This TCR came from a female patient aged 2 to 10 who had a stem cell transplant for aplastic anemia, so the T cells may come from the graft donor. The specimen comprised PBMCs, mostly from graft donor cells, sampled 180 days after TCRalphabeta/CD19-depleted stem cell transplant. V and J are TRBV5-1 and TRBJ2-4; TRBD2 agrees at 7 bases. The chain's CDR3 is CAGSLGLAENIQYF. The CDR3 nucleotides are TGCGCCGGCAGCTTGGGGCTAGCGGAAAACATTCAGTACTTC.